This T cell receptor beta chain was documented in a study of blood T cells in healthy people across ages. Germline V gene data show CDR1 as SEHNR and CDR2 as FQNEAQ (reference sequence). The V segment lost 5 bases and the J segment 7 bases; nucleotides outside the gene matches: 6. This CDR3 has 14 residues. This clonotype was found a few times. Its antigen is not identified. Study-wide results and limits: Donor CMV status, an unknown factor, possibly confounded changes in expanded clonotypes.

The authors ran a second PCR of about 7 to 11 cycles using a sample-barcoded 5' primer and a J-beta primer mix. TCRdb recomputed calls from the 5' RACE reads with MiXCR, one row per CDR3 protein. The sample includes roughly 1,500,000 distinct CDR3 sequences, approximately 32% seen only once; the top ten take around 10%. The chain links TRBV7-9 to TRBJ2-1, with 9 nucleotides matching TRBD2. Specimen: blood. This TCR was sampled from a woman aged 25 to 45 in good health. The chain's CDR3 is CASSTTSGPNEQFF. The DNA of the CDR3 is TGTGCCAGCAGCACGACTAGCGGTCCTAATGAGCAGTTCTTC.